Sequencing of this T cell receptor beta chain was carried out in a study of cytotoxic CD8 clonotypes in ibrutinib-treated CLL. About the research overall: A median around 12 months of treatment, range 6 to 36, preceded the collection of response samples.

This clone has just one count. Antigen: not known. V gave up 4 bases and J gave up 2 bases, with 12 bases separating them. The CDR3 loop spans 14 amino acids. CDR1 is SGHNT and CDR2 is YENEEA in the germline V gene. Overall study findings and caveats: Sustained-remission and progressing patients had unequal sampling times. Rising at ibrutinib response, clonality subsequently fell back toward baseline at progression.

The sequencing depth, 1 in 200,000 to 1 in 1 million T cells, was the target. Only in-frame clones appear in the TCRdb table, and some are missing; sequencing was by immunoSEQ multiplex PCR. The repertoire has fewer than 35,000 clones, 75% to 85% of them found once; the top ten carry approximately 8%. This sample comprised PBMCs, obtained after 24 months of ibrutinib treatment. This rearrangement joins TRBV11-3 to TRBJ2-7; tentatively, D is TRBD1 (5 bases). The TCR comes from a human donor with chronic lymphocytic leukemia. DNA for the CDR3: TGTGCCAGCAGCTCGTTACAGGAACCCTACGAGCAGTACTTC. It is translated as CASSSLQEPYEQYF.